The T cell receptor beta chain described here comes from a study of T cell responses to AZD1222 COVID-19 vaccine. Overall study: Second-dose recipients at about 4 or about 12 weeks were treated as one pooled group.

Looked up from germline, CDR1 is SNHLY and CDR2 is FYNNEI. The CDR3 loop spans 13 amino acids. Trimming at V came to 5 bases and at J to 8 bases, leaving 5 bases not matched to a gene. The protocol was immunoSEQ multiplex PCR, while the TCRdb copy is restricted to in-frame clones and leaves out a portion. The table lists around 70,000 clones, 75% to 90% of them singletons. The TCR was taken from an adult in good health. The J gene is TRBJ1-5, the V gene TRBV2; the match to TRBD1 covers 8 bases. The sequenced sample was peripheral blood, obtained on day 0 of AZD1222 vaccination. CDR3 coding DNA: TGTGCCAGCAGTCAGGGGGCGAGGGAGCCCCAGCATTTT. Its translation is CASSQGAREPQHF.